The rows below give T cell receptor beta chains drawn from one sample of a study of CD8+ T cells in alopecia areata. TCRdb keeps only in-frame clones here, not all; method: immunoSEQ multiplex PCR. The table shows a few hundred thousand clones, with more than 30% occurring only once. The material sequenced was CD4+ T cells sorted from blood, taken around week 30, from a patient treated with tofacitinib. The receptor source for this set is a human donor with alopecia areata. The CDR3 runs from the conserved cysteine through the conserved F or W. A D gene is named only where the DNA matches it firmly. A clone size is listed for some rows: how often the clone was seen (once, few, many), or a class if it is expanded.

DNA | CDR3 | size | V | D | J
TGCGCCAGCAAGATACTAGCGGGAGGGGGGGGCACAGATACGCAGTATTTT | CASKILAGGGGTDTQYF | NA | TRBV4-1 | TRBD2 | TRBJ2-3
TGTGCCAGCAGTGTGGACAGGGCCTATGGCTACACCTTC | CASSVDRAYGYTF | NA | TRBV25-1 | TRBD1 | TRBJ1-2
TGTGCCAGCAGTGCCCGGGTGGGCTACGAGCAGTACTTC | CASSARVGYEQYF | NA | TRBV2 | NA | TRBJ2-7
TGTGCCTGGAACGGCGGCTTCGGACGGCGGGCTTTCTTT | CAWNGGFGRRAFF | few | TRBV30 | NA | TRBJ1-1
TGTGCCAGCAGCTCACAGGGTATGGCGAACACTGAAGCTTTCTTT | CASSSQGMANTEAFF | few | TRBV14 | NA | TRBJ1-1
TGTGCCAGCTCACCACCGCCAGGCGGGGTTGCTGAAGCTTTCTTT | CASSPPPGGVAEAFF | NA | TRBV18 | NA | TRBJ1-1
TGTGCCTGGACGAAGGGACAGACTAATGAAAAACTGTTTTTT | CAWTKGQTNEKLFF | few | TRBV30 | TRBD1 | TRBJ1-4
TGTGCCGCCTGGACAGGGAGCACAGATACGCAGTATTTT | CAAWTGSTDTQYF | once | TRBV6-1 | TRBD1 | TRBJ2-3
TGCAGCGTTGACGGGGGGGCGTCTATCTCTGGGGCCAACGTCCTGACTTTC | CSVDGGASISGANVLTF | NA | TRBV29-1 | TRBD2 | TRBJ2-6
TGTGCCAGCAGCCGGGAGGAGAGAGGGTACATTCAGTACTTC | CASSREERGYIQYF | NA | TRBV7-6 | TRBD2 | TRBJ2-4
TGCAGCGTTGGGGGGGACCCCTACAATGAGCAGTTCTTC | CSVGGDPYNEQFF | NA | TRBV29-1 | NA | TRBJ2-1
TGTGCCAGCAGCTTAGTGGCATCTGGAAACACCATATATTTT | CASSLVASGNTIYF | few | TRBV7-2 | NA | TRBJ1-3
TGCAGCGTTGATTTAGCGGGAGGAAGGAATGAGCAGTTCTTC | CSVDLAGGRNEQFF | few | TRBV29-1 | TRBD2 | TRBJ2-1
TGTGCCATCAGTGTTGGGGTTAGCAATCAGCCCCAGCATTTT | CAISVGVSNQPQHF | NA | TRBV10-3 | NA | TRBJ1-5
TGTGCCTGGAGGGGAGACAGGGTCGCCGGGGAGCTGTTTTTT | CAWRGDRVAGELFF | NA | TRBV30 | TRBD1 | TRBJ2-2
TGTGCCAGCAGATTACAGGGGTCTGCACCCCTCCACTTT | CASRLQGSAPLHF | NA | TRBV5-6 | TRBD1 | TRBJ1-6
TGTGCCAGCAGCCGGGATCAAGGTAGAACCTACAATGAGCAGTTCTTC | CASSRDQGRTYNEQFF | NA | TRBV9 | NA | TRBJ2-1
TGTGCCACCAGCAGAGATCTGGGACGGCAATATGGCTACACCTTC | CATSRDLGRQYGYTF | NA | TRBV15 | NA | TRBJ1-2
TGTGCCAGCAGCTTAAGTACAGGCGAGCAGTACTTC | CASSLSTGEQYF | NA | TRBV5-4 | NA | TRBJ2-7
TGCGCCAGCAGCCCGGACGGACAGGGATTATCACCCCTCCACTTC | CASSPDGQGLSPLHF | NA | TRBV5-1 | TRBD1 | TRBJ1-6
TGCGCCAGCAGCACTGGGACAGGCTCCTTCTATGGCTACACCTTC | CASSTGTGSFYGYTF | NA | TRBV5-1 | TRBD1 | TRBJ1-2
TGTGCCTGGAGTGGTTTAGGACGGAACTATGGCTACACCTTC | CAWSGLGRNYGYTF | few | TRBV30 | NA | TRBJ1-2
TGCGCCAGCAGCCAGGGACAGGAGTACGAGCAGTACTTC | CASSQGQEYEQYF | NA | TRBV5-1 | TRBD1 | TRBJ2-7
TGTGCCACCAGCAGAGTCCCAGGCGAAGGGCAGTTCTTC | CATSRVPGEGQFF | few | TRBV15 | NA | TRBJ2-1
TGCGCCAGCAGCCAAGCGGAGGGGTCTAGCACAGATACGCAGTATTTT | CASSQAEGSSTDTQYF | NA | TRBV4-1 | NA | TRBJ2-3
TGTGCCAGCAGTGGACGAAGCGGGTTTTACAATGAGCAGTTCTTC | CASSGRSGFYNEQFF | NA | TRBV11-2 | NA | TRBJ2-1
TGTGCCAGCAGCACAACAGGGAGCACAGATACGCAGTATTTT | CASSTTGSTDTQYF | NA | TRBV9 | NA | TRBJ2-3
TGTGCCAGCAGCCGACCCCCGTCTAGCGGGGGGACTAGCACAGATACGCAGTATTTT | CASSRPPSSGGTSTDTQYF | few | TRBV7-8 | TRBD2 | TRBJ2-3
TGTGCCAGCAGCCGGAGGGGATCTTACAATGAGCAGTTCTTC | CASSRRGSYNEQFF | few | TRBV5-6 | NA | TRBJ2-1
TGCAGCGTTAACCAAGGATTGGGCACTGAAGCTTTCTTT | CSVNQGLGTEAFF | few | TRBV29-1 | NA | TRBJ1-1
TGTGCCAGCAGTCCAAGATTGACTGGCGGGGGGCCCACAGATACGCAGTATTTT | CASSPRLTGGGPTDTQYF | few | TRBV4-2 | TRBD2 | TRBJ2-3
TGTGCCTGGGATGGGACTAGCGGCGCTTTTAATGAGCAGTTCTTC | CAWDGTSGAFNEQFF | few | TRBV30 | TRBD2 | TRBJ2-1
TGTGCCACCAGACTAGCGGGGAGCTATGAGCAGTTCTTC | CATRLAGSYEQFF | NA | TRBV6-5 | TRBD2 | TRBJ2-1
TGCGCCAGCAGCTTGCTAGCGTCCGCTAGCGGGGGTCCCGGTGAGCAGTTCTTC | CASSLLASASGGPGEQFF | NA | TRBV5-1 | TRBD2 | TRBJ2-1
TGTGCCAGTAGTACCCCTGGACGGAACACTGAAGCTTTCTTT | CASSTPGRNTEAFF | NA | TRBV19 | NA | TRBJ1-1
TGTGCCTGGAGTGTAGGGGGCTGGTCCAATGAGCAGTTCTTC | CAWSVGGWSNEQFF | NA | TRBV30 | TRBD1 | TRBJ2-1
TGCGCCAGCAGCCGAGTTACCGGGACAGGGGGCCAAGAGACCCAGTACTTC | CASSRVTGTGGQETQYF | NA | TRBV5-1 | TRBD1 | TRBJ2-5
TGTGCCATCAGTGAGTCGGGGAATGAGCAGTTCTTC | CAISESGNEQFF | NA | TRBV10-3 | NA | TRBJ2-1
TGTGCCAGCAGCCCGGGACAGGGAGAGGGCTACACCTTC | CASSPGQGEGYTF | NA | TRBV6-6 | TRBD1 | TRBJ1-2
TGTGCCAGCAGCTCCACAGATACGCAGTATTTT | CASSSTDTQYF | few | TRBV7-9 | NA | TRBJ2-3
TGTGCCAGCAGCGTAGGAGCGGGGGCCACAGATACGCAGTATTTT | CASSVGAGATDTQYF | NA | TRBV9 | TRBD2 | TRBJ2-3
TGTGCCAGCAGTTACGCCCTGCCGGGACAGAACACTGAAGCTTTCTTT | CASSYALPGQNTEAFF | few | TRBV6-5 | NA | TRBJ1-1
TGCGCCAGCAGCTTATCATCAGGGGGCAATCAGCCCCAGCATTTT | CASSLSSGGNQPQHF | NA | TRBV5-1 | NA | TRBJ1-5
TGTGCCAGCAGCTCCGGTGGAGGCTATGGCTACACCTTC | CASSSGGGYGYTF | NA | TRBV7-8 | NA | TRBJ1-2
TGCAGCGCCATTAGACAGAGCACAGATACGCAGTATTTT | CSAIRQSTDTQYF | NA | TRBV29-1 | NA | TRBJ2-3